A single sample gave rise to the 9 T cell receptor beta chains below, sequenced in a study of identical twins. One entry per CDR3 protein, called by TCRdb with MiXCR from the 5' RACE reads. The data show approximately 500,000 distinct CDR3 sequences, with 24% seen just once and 2.5% to 3.5% held by the top ten. These data also formed part of another study, on T cells expressing NK-cell markers.

The material sequenced was CD4+ T cells sorted from blood. These TCRs come from a woman between 18 and 30 years old in good health.

A few counts support this clonotype. The V call is TRBV5-1, the J call TRBJ2-3; 8 bases fit TRBD2. The germline gives CDR1 SGHRS, CDR2 YFSETQ. The CDR3 covers 16 residues. V shed 0 bases, J shed 2 bases, and the junction held 5 bases outside the gene matches. The CDR3 here is CASSLGRGAATDTQYF. The CDR3 nucleotides read TGCGCCAGCAGCTTGGGGCGGGGGGCGGCCACAGATACGCAGTATTTT.

This clonotype appeared a few times. CDR3 in DNA: TGTGCCAGCAGTTACTTTGGGACTAGCGGGAGAGAACAGTTCTTC. Translated, it gives CASSYFGTSGREQFF. This rearrangement joins TRBV12-3 or TRBV12-4 to TRBJ2-1, with 14 bases identical to TRBD2. The CDR3 covers 15 residues. Trimming removed 4 bases from V and 13 bases from J; junction bases left unmatched: 9.

This clonotype occurred a few times. V gene TRBV7-9 combines with J gene TRBJ2-2; possibly TRBD2 for D (6 bases). The CDR3 totals 13 residues. V was shortened by 5 bases and J by 5 bases, with 9 bases between the two germline ends. Germline CDR1 SEHNR, CDR2 FQNEAQ (reference sequence). The chain's CDR3 is CASSGGRTGELFF. CDR3 bases: TGTGCCAGCAGCGGAGGGCGGACCGGGGAGCTGTTTTTT.

V and J are TRBV20-1 and TRBJ2-1; tentatively, D is TRBD2 (7 bases). This CDR3 is built from 16 residues. The V gene's germline CDR1 is DFQATT and CDR2 SNEGSKA (reference sequence). V was pared by 0 bases and J by 4 bases, with 16 bases between. CDR3 amino acids: CSARERRGPLYNEQFF. Here the CDR3 DNA reads TGCAGTGCTAGAGAGAGGCGGGGGCCTCTTTACAATGAGCAGTTCTTC.

J is TRBJ2-7 and V is TRBV9; D is uncertain. The CDR3 contains 16 residues. The germline V gene encodes CDR1 SGDLS and CDR2 YYNGEE. V lost 0 bases, J lost 3 bases, and 16 bases lay in between. This chain's CDR3 is CASSVGGFSLVYEQYF. Here the CDR3 DNA reads TGTGCCAGCAGCGTAGGGGGATTTAGTTTGGTCTACGAGCAGTACTTC.

This clonotype was observed a handful of times. At one end the junction does not follow the germline gene, possibly because of a read error. J is TRBJ2-1 and V is TRBV7-8; no definite D call. There are 16 residues in the CDR3. CDR1 and CDR2 (germline): SGHVS, FQNEAQ. The CDR3 sequence is CASSFFWGISYNEQFF. The DNA of the CDR3 is TGTGCCAGCAGCTTCTTTTGGGGAATATCCTACAACGAGCAGTTCTTC.

The chain carries TRBV12-3 or TRBV12-4 and TRBJ1-2; D remains unclear. Deletions cut 3 bases from V and 1 base from J, with 6 bases between. The CDR3 consists of 13 residues. The CDR3 bases are TGTGCCAGCAGTTTCGGGATTAACTATGGCTACACCTTC. This gives the protein CASSFGINYGYTF.

The rearrangement joins TRBV4-2 to TRBJ1-1; D might be TRBD1 (5 bases). Germline V CDR1 and CDR2: LGHNA, YNFKEQ. Trimming left V 1 base short and J 0 bases short, with 9 bases between. This CDR3 has 15 residues. The CDR3 coding sequence is TGTGCCAGCAGCCAAGCCGGGACCCTGAACACTGAAGCTTTCTTT. The encoded protein is CASSQAGTLNTEAFF.

There are a few counts of this clonotype. The chain combines TRBV5-1 with TRBJ2-2; 9 bases are a match to TRBD2. Looked up from germline, CDR1 is SGHRS and CDR2 is YFSETQ. This CDR3 has 17 amino acids. J lost 6 bases, V lost 0 bases, and 9 bases had no gene match. CDR3 sequence (DNA): TGCGCCAGCAGCTTGGGTAACGGACTAGCGAGCTCCGGGGAGCTGTTTTTT. It specifies CASSLGNGLASSGELFF.